One sample yielded the 27 T cell receptor beta chains listed below, sequenced in a study of T-cell reconstitution after alpha-beta-depleted transplantation in children. Preparation of the TCRbeta library used unique molecular identifiers. TCRdb re-derived calls from the PCR reads in MiXCR, one entry per CDR3 protein. Here the sample spans some 490,000 distinct CDR3 sequences, under 15% being singletons. The source was PBMCs from the stem cell graft donor, collected from the stem cell graft. The receptors were sampled from a human donor who donated a stem cell graft to a child with combined immunodeficiency.

In this sample, this clonotype turned up a few times. This chain connects TRBV5-1 to TRBJ2-1; 12 nucleotides agree with TRBD1. This CDR3 is 18 amino acids long. Germline trimming cut 4 bases from V and 4 bases from J; bases unmatched to any gene: 12. CDR1 SGHRS and CDR2 YFSETQ come from the germline V gene. The CDR3 DNA follows: TGCGCCAGCAGCCCCCTCGGGCGGGACAGGGGGCTATACAATGAGCAGTTCTTC. Translating it yields CASSPLGRDRGLYNEQFF.

This chain links TRBV24-1 with TRBJ2-2; 8 bases match TRBD2. Germline V gives CDR1 KGHDR, CDR2 SFDVKD. The CDR3 consists of 14 residues. V shed 8 bases and J 2 bases; nucleotides not matched to a gene: 3. The CDR3 DNA is TGTGCCACCATGGGACTAGGTAACACCGGGGAGCTGTTTTTT. This translates into CATMGLGNTGELFF.

This clonotype was seen ten or more times. V and J are TRBV6-5 and TRBJ2-1; 11 bases are a match to TRBD2. Losses at the gene ends were 10 bases for V and 4 bases for J; bases not matched to a gene: 0. Per the germline V gene, CDR1 is MNHEY and CDR2 is SVGAGI. This CDR3 contains 12 residues. The CDR3 here is CATSGGYNEQFF. Written as DNA, the CDR3 is TGTGCCACTAGCGGGGGGTACAATGAGCAGTTCTTC.

The genes are TRBV12-3 or TRBV12-4 and TRBJ2-7; maybe TRBD2 (5 bases). Between the trimmed V and J ends, which lost 4 bases and 1 base, there was a span of 11 bases. The CDR3 loop spans 14 amino acids. DNA of the CDR3: TGTGCCAGCAGTTACCGGGATCCATCCTACGAGCAGTACTTC. Translation: CASSYRDPSYEQYF.

This clonotype has a handful of counts. The V and J genes are TRBV29-1 and TRBJ2-2; 7 positions match TRBD1. The CDR3 is 15 residues long. V lost 6 bases, J lost 0 bases, and 7 bases stayed unmatched. Germline CDR1 and CDR2: SQVTM and ANQGSEA. CDR3 loop: CSVDRQGSNTGELFF. The CDR3 DNA reads TGCAGCGTGGACCGACAGGGATCGAACACCGGGGAGCTGTTTTTT.

This clonotype appeared a few times. The chain uses TRBV12-3 or TRBV12-4 and TRBJ1-6, with TRBD1 as a possible D gene (5 bases). The CDR3 is 17 residues long. V was pared by 6 bases and J by 6 bases, with 21 bases between. CDR3 residues: CASSSLSGGGFNSPLHF. CDR3 bases: TGTGCCAGCAGCTCGCTCTCAGGTGGGGGGTTTAATTCACCCCTCCACTTT.

This clonotype occurred many times. This chain uses TRBV4-2 with TRBJ1-5; D is unresolved. This CDR3 comprises 18 residues. Trimming took 1 base from V and 2 from J, leaving 18 bases between them. Germline V gene sequence: CDR1 LGHNA, CDR2 YNFKEQ. The CDR3 is CASSQGAFWADGNQPQHF. DNA of the CDR3: TGTGCCAGCAGCCAAGGGGCGTTCTGGGCAGATGGCAATCAGCCCCAGCATTTT.

This clonotype occurred many times. Written as DNA, the CDR3 is TGTGCCAGCAGCTTGGGACTGCAGAATGAGCAGTTCTTC. This sequence encodes CASSLGLQNEQFF. V is TRBV11-2 and J is TRBJ2-1; the D gene is possibly TRBD2 (6 bases). Germline CDR1 SGHAT, CDR2 FQNNGV. The CDR3 is 13 amino acids. With 3 bases removed from V and 7 bases from J, the gap between germline ends came to 10 bases.

This clonotype was seen more than once but under ten times. Here the CDR3 DNA reads TGCAGCCTCCGGGACGGACAAGAGACCCAGTACTTC. Protein sequence: CSLRDGQETQYF. This chain uses TRBV29-1 with TRBJ2-5, with D perhaps assigned TRBD1 or TRBD2 (5 bases each). Germline V gene lookup returns CDR1 SQVTM and CDR2 ANQGSEA. The V gene lost 8 bases and the J gene lost 2 bases, with 12 bases spanning the gap. The length of the CDR3 is 12 residues.

The rearrangement joins TRBV27 to TRBJ2-5; no definite D call. Trimming took 4 bases from V and 7 from J, leaving 16 bases between them. The germline V gene has CDR1 MNHEY and CDR2 SMNVEV (reference sequence). This CDR3 has 14 residues. CDR3 DNA: TGTGCCAGCAGTTCCCCGTTAAACCTCGCGACCCAGTACTTC. Protein: CASSSPLNLATQYF.

This chain links TRBV6-6 with TRBJ2-7; no clear D gene. Trimming pared 4 bases from V and 6 bases from J, leaving 7 bases between. The CDR3 is made up of 11 amino acids. CDR1 MNHNY and CDR2 SVGAGI come from the germline V gene (reference sequence). The CDR3 sequence: CASSLHSEQYF. CDR3 sequence (DNA): TGTGCCAGCAGTTTACATTCCGAGCAGTACTTC.

This clonotype was recorded at least ten times. J is TRBJ2-2 and V is TRBV29-1; no definite D call. This CDR3 region has 12 residues. Trimming removed 3 bases at V and 1 base at J, with 3 bases between. The germline gives CDR1 SQVTM, CDR2 ANQGSEA. The CDR3 loop is CSVDKNTGELFF. The CDR3, as DNA: TGCAGCGTTGATAAGAACACCGGGGAGCTGTTTTTT.

This rearrangement joins TRBV12-3 or TRBV12-4 to TRBJ1-2; 8 bases map to TRBD1. V shed 5 bases, J shed 6 bases, and the junction held 8 bases outside the gene matches. The CDR3 extends over 14 amino acids. The CDR3 is CASSHGGRGHGYTF. The CDR3, as DNA: TGTGCCAGCAGTCACGGGGGCAGGGGGCATGGCTACACCTTC.

This clonotype came up a few times. This chain connects TRBV12-3 or TRBV12-4 to TRBJ2-1; 10 bases line up with TRBD2. The CDR3 sequence is 15 residues long. The ends lost 4 bases at V and 3 bases at J; junction bases unmatched: 3. The CDR3 sequence: CASSSGTSDYNEQFF. DNA of the CDR3: TGTGCCAGCAGTTCCGGGACTAGCGACTACAATGAGCAGTTCTTC.

This clonotype occurred many times. The V and J genes are TRBV4-3 and TRBJ1-6, with D unclear. Trimming shortened V by 2 bases and J by 6 bases, and 2 bases separated the two germline ends. The CDR3 spans 12 residues. Germline loops: CDR1 LGHNA, CDR2 YSLEER. The CDR3, as DNA: TGCGCCAGCAGCCAATCTAATTCACCCCTCCACTTT. Translation gives CASSQSNSPLHF.

This clonotype has at least ten counts. J is TRBJ2-7 and V is TRBV5-1, with 11 bases that match TRBD1. The germline CDR1 and CDR2 sequences are SGHRS and YFSETQ. CDR3 length: 14 amino acids. Trimming cost V 2 bases and J 6 bases; bases outside gene matches: 4. This CDR3 reads CASSLTGTGGEQYF. DNA for the CDR3: TGCGCCAGCAGCTTAACCGGGACAGGGGGCGAGCAGTACTTC. Full variable domain (rest looked up from reference TRBV5-1 and TRBJ2-7): KAGVTQTPRYLIKTRGQQVTLSCSPISGHRSVSWYQQTPGQGLQFLFEYFSETQRNKGNFPGRFSGRQFSNSRSEMNVSTLELGDSALYLCASSLTGTGGEQYFGPGTRLTVT.

The CDR3 nucleotides are TGTGCCAGCAGCTCTCCGCGGGGAGCTCCGTACGAGCAGTACTTC. As protein: CASSSPRGAPYEQYF. The rearrangement links TRBV11-1 to TRBJ2-7; a possible D gene is TRBD2 (6 bases). There are 15 residues in the CDR3. Germline loops: CDR1 SGHAT, CDR2 FQDESV (reference sequence). Deletions cut 4 bases from V and 4 bases from J, with 17 bases between.

This clonotype has at least ten counts. A junction boundary mismatches the germline segment, possibly from a read error. The chain has TRBV15 and TRBJ2-3, with 8 bases aligning to TRBD1. This CDR3 region has 16 residues. Germline CDR1 LNHNV, CDR2 YYDKDF (reference sequence). The DNA of the CDR3 is TGTGCCACCAGCGGAGACAGGGGTGGAGGTACAGATACGCAGTATTTT. Translated: CATSGDRGGGTDTQYF.

The chain couples TRBV4-3 to TRBJ2-3, with D perhaps matching TRBD1 or TRBD2 (5 bases each). The ends were cut back, 1 base at V and 3 bases at J, with 20 bases in the middle. This CDR3 contains 18 residues. Germline V gene sequence: CDR1 LGHNA, CDR2 YSLEER. Here the CDR3 DNA reads TGCGCCAGCAGCCAAGGGCAGGGAAAAGGCTGGGGGACAGATACGCAGTATTTT. Its protein is CASSQGQGKGWGTDTQYF.

This clonotype occurred a few times. The chain has TRBV20-1 and TRBJ1-2; TRBD1 agrees at 7 bases. The CDR3 extends over 12 amino acids. V dropped 5 bases and J dropped 6; count of bases not matched to a gene: 6. CDR1 and CDR2 from the germline V gene are DFQATT and SNEGSKA (reference sequence). The DNA of the CDR3 is TGCAGTGCTTGGAAGGGGGCGGATGGCTACACCTTC. Translated: CSAWKGADGYTF.

This clonotype came up a few times. The chain uses TRBV6-2 or TRBV6-3 and TRBJ2-7; D is uncertain. The germline V and J ends were trimmed by 5 bases and 3 bases, with 5 bases remaining between them. This CDR3 is built from 11 residues. The germline CDR1 and CDR2 sequences are MNHEY and SVGEGT. The CDR3 here is CASSHNYEQYF. The CDR3 nucleotides are TGTGCCAGCAGTCACAACTACGAGCAGTACTTC.

In its sample, this clonotype was seen many times. The V gene is TRBV9, the J gene TRBJ2-7; D possibly uses TRBD1 or TRBD2 (5 bases each). CDR3 length: 13 residues. Trimming left V 4 bases short and J 4 bases short, with 12 bases between. Looked up from germline, CDR1 is SGDLS and CDR2 is YYNGEE. The CDR3 loop is CASSPRDVYEQYF. The CDR3 nucleotides read TGTGCCAGCAGCCCCCGGGACGTTTACGAGCAGTACTTC. Full variable domain (remainder filled in from reference TRBV9 and TRBJ2-7): DSGVTQTPKHLITATGQRVTLRCSPRSGDLSVYWYQQSLDQGLQFLIQYYNGEERAKGNILERFSAQQFPDLHSELNLSSLELGDSALYFCASSPRDVYEQYFGPGTRLTVT.

The CDR3 nucleotides are TGCAGTGCTGGCGGGACGTCCGGCTCCTATAATTCACCCCTCCACTTT. Residues: CSAGGTSGSYNSPLHF. The chain is built from TRBV20-1 and TRBJ1-6, with D possibly matching TRBD1 (5 bases). V shed 5 bases and J shed 0 bases, with 14 bases lying between them. The CDR3 runs to 16 residues. CDR1 and CDR2 from the germline V gene are DFQATT and SNEGSKA (reference sequence).

This chain joins TRBV6-5 and TRBJ2-6; no definite D call. Trimming removed 3 bases at V and 2 bases at J, with 11 bases between. This CDR3 spans 16 amino acids. The V gene's germline CDR1 is MNHEY and CDR2 SVGAGI. CDR3 region: CASSYGWHAGANVLTF. The CDR3 nucleotides read TGTGCCAGCAGTTATGGTTGGCACGCTGGGGCCAACGTCCTGACTTTC.

There are many counts of this clonotype. This sequence joins TRBV20-1 and TRBJ2-3; 8 bases map to TRBD2. J gave up 2 bases and V 3 bases, and 4 bases lay outside the gene matches. The germline gives CDR1 DFQATT, CDR2 SNEGSKA (reference sequence). The CDR3 has 14 residues. Written as DNA, the CDR3 is TGCAGTGCTAGCCCGGGGGGGATCACAGATACGCAGTATTTT. The encoded protein is CSASPGGITDTQYF.

This clonotype appeared a few times. V and J are TRBV7-2 and TRBJ2-1; 7 nucleotides match TRBD2. Germline V CDR1 and CDR2: SGHTA, FQGNSA. After removal of 2 bases from V and 6 bases from J, the junction contained 10 bases not matched to a gene. The CDR3 runs to 16 residues. CDR3 loop: CASSLRRLALTNEQFF. CDR3 nucleotides: TGTGCCAGCAGCTTACGTAGACTAGCCCTCACCAATGAGCAGTTCTTC.

This clonotype was detected many times. This CDR3 is CASSSTGFSYEQYF. In DNA form, the CDR3 reads TGTGCCAGCAGCTCGACAGGCTTCTCCTACGAGCAGTACTTC. The chain joins TRBV12-3 or TRBV12-4 to TRBJ2-7; D may be TRBD1 (6 bases). This CDR3 has 14 residues. Trimming shortened V by 6 bases and J by 0 bases, and 12 bases separated the two germline ends.